The 21 T cell receptor beta chains below were found in one sample sequenced in a study of T cells after yellow fever vaccination. TCRdb reprocessed the 5' RACE reads via MiXCR and lists one record per CDR3 protein. Among approximately 160,000 distinct CDR3 sequences listed, 9.3% were seen once. The input for sequencing was CD8+ T cells sorted from PBMCs, taken 45 days after the yellow fever booster vaccination. The receptor source for this set is a man aged 18 to 30 who received the YFV17D yellow fever vaccine.

The chain joins TRBV9 to TRBJ2-1; D not resolved. Germline loops: CDR1 SGDLS, CDR2 YYNGEE. The CDR3 is made up of 13 amino acids. V was pared by 0 bases and J by 10 bases, with 11 bases between. CDR3 DNA sequence: TGTGCCAGCAGCGTAGATGGCTTCGGGGAGCAGTTCTTC. This translates into CASSVDGFGEQFF. The variable domain in full, completed from reference TRBV9 and TRBJ2-1, reads DSGVTQTPKHLITATGQRVTLRCSPRSGDLSVYWYQQSLDQGLQFLIQYYNGEERAKGNILERFSAQQFPDLHSELNLSSLELGDSALYFCASSVDGFGEQFFGPGTRLTVL.

This clonotype was observed a handful of times. The rearrangement links TRBV4-1 to TRBJ2-5; TRBD2 matches 11 bases. This CDR3 has 17 residues. Germline CDR1 reads MGHRA; CDR2 reads YSYEKL. V shed 5 bases, J shed 5 bases, and the junction held 13 bases outside the gene matches. Here the CDR3 DNA reads TGCGCCAGCAGCGCCCTACAGACTAGCGGGGAGAGGGAGACCCAGTACTTC. It specifies CASSALQTSGERETQYF.

The chain is built from TRBV5-5 and TRBJ1-2; D remains ambiguous. CDR3 length equals 12 residues. Germline loops: CDR1 SGHKS, CDR2 YYEKEE (reference sequence). Trimming took 3 bases from V and 3 from J, leaving 6 bases between them. The chain's CDR3 is CASSSRDYGYTF. CDR3 DNA sequence: TGTGCCAGCAGCTCTCGGGACTATGGCTACACCTTC.

This chain joins TRBV28 and TRBJ2-5; D is undetermined. CDR1 is MDHEN and CDR2 is SYDVKM in the germline V gene. V gave up 6 bases and J gave up 5 bases, with 13 bases separating them. The CDR3 length is 13 residues. CDR3 nucleotide sequence: TGTGCCAGCAGCGTTGTCGTCGGGGAGACCCAGTACTTC. Translating it yields CASSVVVGETQYF.

This clonotype was picked up a small number of times. V gene TRBV7-6 combines with J gene TRBJ2-2, with unresolved D. Trimming left V 1 base short and J 1 base short, with 10 bases between. The CDR3 covers 16 residues. The V gene's germline CDR1 is SGHVS and CDR2 FNYEAQ. The CDR3 loop reads CASSLELPGNTGELFF. The CDR3 DNA reads TGTGCCAGCAGCTTAGAACTTCCGGGGAACACCGGGGAGCTGTTTTTT.

The chain recombines TRBV7-9 with TRBJ2-3; tentative D call: TRBD2 (5 bases). Germline V gene lookup returns CDR1 SEHNR and CDR2 FQNEAQ (reference sequence). The V gene lost 6 bases and the J gene lost 3 bases, with 10 bases spanning the gap. The CDR3 consists of 13 residues. The CDR3: CASREEGTDTQYF. CDR3 in DNA: TGTGCCAGCAGGGAGGAAGGGACAGATACGCAGTATTTT.

This clonotype has just a few counts. CDR3 in amino acids: CAIMDGSSSYNEQFF. The CDR3 DNA follows: TGTGCCATCATGGACGGATCGAGCTCCTACAATGAGCAGTTCTTC. This chain uses TRBV10-3 with TRBJ2-1; D remains unclear. This CDR3 is 15 amino acids long. V lost 7 bases to trimming and J lost 0 bases, with 13 bases between them. In germline, CDR1 is ENHRY, CDR2 SYGVKD.

Only a few counts were recorded for this clonotype. The V call is TRBV5-4, the J call TRBJ2-7; TRBD2 might be the D (6 bases). V gave up 0 bases and J gave up 5 bases, with 12 bases separating them. The CDR3 contains 14 residues. In germline, CDR1 is SGHNT, CDR2 YYREEE (reference sequence). The CDR3 bases are TGTGCCAGCAGCTTGGCCAATAGGGAGGACGAGCAGTACTTC. It is translated as CASSLANREDEQYF.

Only a few counts were recorded for this clonotype. The chain couples TRBV5-5 to TRBJ1-2; 7 bases match TRBD1. The CDR3 length is 12 residues. Germline CDR1 reads SGHKS; CDR2 reads YYEKEE (reference sequence). V shed 4 bases and J 7 bases; nucleotides not matched to a gene: 4. The CDR3: CASSLTGAGYTF. As DNA, the CDR3 is TGTGCCAGCAGCCTTACAGGGGCTGGCTACACCTTC. Full variable domain (outside the CDR3, taken from reference TRBV5-5 and TRBJ1-2): DAGVTQSPTHLIKTRGQQVTLRCSPISGHKSVSWYQQVLGQGPQFIFQYYEKEERGRGNFPDRFSARQFPNYSSELNVNALLLGDSALYLCASSLTGAGYTFGSGTRLTVV.

This clonotype occurred a few times. The chain uses TRBV27 and TRBJ2-3; maybe TRBD2 (5 bases). Germline assignment: CDR1 MNHEY and CDR2 SMNVEV (reference sequence). V was shortened by 3 bases and J by 6 bases, with 10 bases between the two germline ends. This CDR3 comprises 13 residues. The CDR3 nucleotides are TGTGCCAGCAGTTTGCCGCCGGGGGATACGCAGTATTTT. As protein: CASSLPPGDTQYF.

In this sample, this clonotype turned up a few times. The chain combines TRBV30 with TRBJ2-7, with D uncertain. The CDR3 totals 12 residues. The V gene's germline CDR1 is GTSNPN and CDR2 SVGIG (reference sequence). V lost 2 bases, J lost 1 base, and 6 bases lay in between. The CDR3 DNA reads TGTGCCTGGAGTTGGGTTTCCTACGAGCAGTACTTC. Protein: CAWSWVSYEQYF.

This clonotype was detected a few times. The CDR3 sequence: CASSQEKAGDTQYF. For the CDR3, the DNA is TGCGCCAGCAGCCAAGAGAAGGCCGGAGATACGCAGTATTTT. The rearrangement uses TRBV4-1 and TRBJ2-3, with no clear D. Trimming shortened V by 0 bases and J by 5 bases, and 9 bases separated the two germline ends. Germline lookup yields CDR1 MGHRA and CDR2 YSYEKL. The CDR3 spans 14 residues.

This clonotype came up a few times. The gene calls are TRBV4-2 and TRBJ1-6; D is uncertain. V was clipped by 1 base and J by 7 bases, with 14 bases between them. This CDR3 is 16 amino acids long. Germline V lookup: CDR1 LGHNA, CDR2 YNFKEQ. CDR3 nucleotide sequence: TGTGCCAGCAGCCAAGTGGGTCCACTACGCAATTCACCCCTCCACTTT. It yields the protein CASSQVGPLRNSPLHF.

CDR3 region: CASSYSLQGRQPQHF. Written as DNA, the CDR3 is TGTGCCAGCAGTTACTCATTGCAGGGCAGGCAGCCCCAGCATTTT. The J gene is TRBJ1-5, the V gene TRBV6-6; TRBD1 might be the D (5 bases). The V end was cut by 0 bases, the J end by 7 bases, with 13 bases between. This CDR3 spans 15 amino acids. CDR1 and CDR2 (germline): MNHNY, SVGAGI (reference sequence).

This clonotype was observed a few times. Sequence at one end of the junction differs from germline and may be a read error. The rearrangement uses TRBV12-3 or TRBV12-4 and TRBJ1-5; the D is unclear. This CDR3 is built from 12 residues. The CDR3 nucleotides read TGTGCCGGCAGTTTAAGGCCTCGGCCCCAGCATTTT. Translated, it gives CAGSLRPRPQHF.

The V call is TRBV14, the J call TRBJ2-2, with D possibly TRBD1 on 6 matching bases. V was clipped by 2 bases and J by 2 bases, with 15 bases between them. There are 17 residues in the CDR3. Germline CDR1 is SGHDN and CDR2 is FVKESK. This CDR3 reads CASSQRYGTLNTGELFF. The DNA for the CDR3 is TGTGCCAGCAGCCAACGATATGGGACACTAAACACCGGGGAGCTGTTTTTT.

The rearrangement joins TRBV5-6 to TRBJ1-5; D is undetermined. There are 14 residues in the CDR3. The V gene lost 0 bases and the J gene lost 6 bases, with 10 bases spanning the gap. From germline, CDR1 is SGHDT and CDR2 YYEEEE. The CDR3 region is CASSLEGSFQPQHF. The DNA for the CDR3 is TGTGCCAGCAGCTTGGAAGGCAGCTTTCAGCCCCAGCATTTT.

The sample holds many counts of this clonotype. The CDR3 sequence: CASSQDQGRTDTQYF. CDR3 nucleotide sequence: TGTGCCAGCAGCCAAGATCAAGGCCGCACAGATACGCAGTATTTT. The gene calls are TRBV4-2 and TRBJ2-3; D is ambiguous. CDR1 is LGHNA and CDR2 is YNFKEQ in the germline V gene. Trimming took off 0 bases at V and 1 base at J, with 8 bases between the two ends. This CDR3 comprises 15 residues.

As DNA, the CDR3 is TGTGCCAGCTTCATTAGGACTAGCGGGGCAGATACGCAGTATTTT. As protein: CASFIRTSGADTQYF. The chain has TRBV11-2 and TRBJ2-3; 12 bases fit TRBD2. The junction had 7 bases not matched to a gene; V was cut back by 8 bases and J by 4 bases. Germline V gene sequence: CDR1 SGHAT, CDR2 FQNNGV. The CDR3 extends over 15 amino acids.

This clonotype has only a few counts. The chain recombines TRBV2 with TRBJ1-3; no clear D. The CDR3 consists of 16 residues. V dropped 5 bases and J dropped 3 bases, with 17 bases sitting between them. Looked up from germline, CDR1 is SNHLY and CDR2 is FYNNEI. The CDR3 sequence: CASSTPPVGIGNTIYF. In DNA, the CDR3 is TGTGCCAGCAGTACCCCCCCTGTAGGGATTGGAAACACCATATATTTT.

This clonotype was counted at least ten times. The genes are TRBV7-9 and TRBJ2-3; D unclear. Germline loops: CDR1 SEHNR, CDR2 FQNEAQ (reference sequence). V was shortened by 8 bases and J by 4 bases, with 13 bases between the two germline ends. The CDR3 loop spans 13 amino acids. The CDR3 region is CASGLRTPDTQYF. In DNA form, the CDR3 reads TGTGCCAGCGGCCTCCGGACCCCAGATACGCAGTATTTT.